These 25 T cell receptor beta chains were sequenced from one sample in a study of blood T cell repertoires in COVID-19 (dated by TCRdb to 2020 to 2022). The library relied on the immunoSEQ multiplex PCR assay. This immuneACCESS table, as held by TCRdb, lists in-frame sequences with V and J called but not all clones. Of the missing ones, under half trace to an unresolved V gene in checked studies; the others have no known cause. The sample records a few hundred thousand clones, roughly 86% of which are singletons. About 2.1% of the sample comes from the top ten. Sequencing was done on a sample of PBMCs or T cells enriched from blood (not recorded which). These receptors all stem from a man in his forties or fifties in a cohort exposed to, infected with or recovered from COVID-19 (not recorded which).

The J gene is TRBJ1-4, the V gene TRBV18, with a weak D call TRBD1 (5 bases). The CDR3 covers 14 residues. The V end was cut by 4 bases, the J end by 3 bases, with 9 bases between. CDR1 is KGHSH, CDR2 LQKENI, per germline. CDR3 sequence (DNA): TGTGCCAGCTCACTCCAGGGCGCTAATGAAAAACTGTTTTTT. Translation gives CASSLQGANEKLFF.

The rearrangement links TRBV27 to TRBJ1-1, with D perhaps TRBD1 (6 bases). From germline, CDR1 is MNHEY and CDR2 SMNVEV (reference sequence). The CDR3 contains 16 residues. V was pared by 2 bases and J by 6 bases, with 19 bases between. The CDR3 DNA reads TGTGCCAGCAGTTTAACGGCAGGGGCAAGCACCTCTGAAGCTTTCTTT. Encoded protein: CASSLTAGASTSEAFF.

The chain recombines TRBV19 with TRBJ2-2; D might be TRBD1 (6 bases). Germline CDR1 LNHDA, CDR2 SQIVND (reference sequence). Trimming left V 7 bases short and J 1 base short, with 13 bases between. The length of the CDR3 is 15 residues. The CDR3 here is CASTRQALNTGELFF. CDR3 in DNA: TGTGCCAGTACAAGACAGGCGCTGAACACCGGGGAGCTGTTTTTT.

The chain uses TRBV21-1 and TRBJ2-2; the listed D gene, TRBD2, was not tested against the DNA. TRBV21-1 corresponds to a pseudogene. This CDR3 spans 19 amino acids. The CDR3 loop reads CASSKDGTSSSLNTGELFF. CDR3 sequence (DNA): TGTGCCAGCAGCAAAGATGGGACTAGCTCTAGCTTGAACACCGGGGAGCTGTTTTTT.

The CDR3 nucleotides read TGTGCCAGCAGCTTGTCGGTCTTCTACACCTTC. Protein: CASSLSVFYTF. This chain links TRBV5-6 with TRBJ1-2; no clear D gene. Germline lookup yields CDR1 SGHDT and CDR2 YYEEEE. The V and J ends lost 1 base and 10 bases respectively, with 8 bases between them. The CDR3 runs 11 residues.

This clone came up once. This sequence joins TRBV3-1 (or the pseudogene TRBV3-2) and TRBJ1-1; D call uncertain. The CDR3 covers 11 residues. V was clipped by 7 bases and J by 3 bases, with 6 bases between them. Looked up from germline, CDR1 is LGHDT and CDR2 is YNNKEL (reference sequence). CDR3 sequence: CASTGYTEAFF. CDR3 in DNA: TGTGCCAGCACGGGGTACACTGAAGCTTTCTTT.

This clone has just one count. V is TRBV15 and J is TRBJ1-6; possibly TRBD1 for D (5 bases). CDR3 length: 14 amino acids. Trimming removed 3 bases at V and 10 bases at J, with 13 bases between. Germline CDR1 is LNHNV and CDR2 is YYDKDF (reference sequence). The CDR3 here is CATSRGEVGSPLHF. CDR3 DNA: TGTGCCACCAGCAGGGGGGAGGTTGGATCACCCCTCCACTTT.

V gene TRBV19 combines with J gene TRBJ1-4; unclear D gene. Germline assignment: CDR1 LNHDA and CDR2 SQIVND (reference sequence). Trimming left V 6 bases short and J 0 bases short, with 8 bases between. CDR3 length equals 14 residues. The CDR3: CASRPVSTNEKLFF. The CDR3 region has the DNA TGTGCCAGTAGGCCAGTATCAACTAATGAAAAACTGTTTTTT.

The chain recombines TRBV9 with TRBJ2-1; 7 bases line up with TRBD1. V was clipped by 0 bases and J by 5 bases; unmatched bases: 2. The CDR3 sequence is 14 residues long. Germline CDR1 is SGDLS and CDR2 is YYNGEE. The CDR3 is CASSVVGQDNEQFF. In DNA, the CDR3 is TGTGCCAGCAGCGTAGTAGGACAGGACAATGAGCAGTTCTTC.

V usage is TRBV28 and J usage is TRBJ1-5, with D perhaps TRBD1 (5 bases). The V end lost 7 bases, the J end lost 2 bases, and 15 bases lay between the germline ends. This CDR3 is 15 amino acids long. The germline V gene encodes CDR1 MDHEN and CDR2 SYDVKM. The chain's CDR3 is CASTTLGGGNQPQHF. CDR3 DNA: TGTGCCAGCACCACCTTGGGGGGGGGCAATCAGCCCCAGCATTTT.

This sequence joins TRBV11-2 and TRBJ2-3; 12 bases fit TRBD2. The CDR3 is 17 residues long. V shed 3 bases, J shed 3 bases, and the junction held 7 bases outside the gene matches. Germline assignment: CDR1 SGHAT and CDR2 FQNNGV. Here the CDR3 reads CASSFAMTSGRTDTQYF. DNA of the CDR3: TGTGCCAGCAGCTTCGCCATGACTAGCGGGAGAACAGATACGCAGTATTTT.

The rearrangement uses TRBV5-1 and TRBJ2-7; TRBD1 matches at 10 bases. J gave up 2 bases and V 4 bases, and 3 bases lay outside the gene matches. Germline CDR1 is SGHRS and CDR2 is YFSETQ. The CDR3 is 14 residues long. The CDR3 sequence: CASSTGQGAYEQYF. The CDR3 nucleotides are TGCGCCAGCAGCACCGGACAGGGGGCCTACGAGCAGTACTTC.

The chain recombines TRBV2 with TRBJ2-7, with D unclear. The germline V gene has CDR1 SNHLY and CDR2 FYNNEI. The ends were cut back, 3 bases at V and 3 bases at J, with 15 bases in the middle. The CDR3 covers 15 residues. As DNA, the CDR3 is TGTGCCAGCAGTGAGGCCCCGAGCGCGATCTACGAGCAGTACTTC. Protein: CASSEAPSAIYEQYF.

This clone occurred a few times. V usage is TRBV18 and J usage is TRBJ2-7; D is possibly TRBD1 (6 bases). Trimming left V 3 bases short and J 0 bases short, with 18 bases between. The CDR3 runs to 17 residues. The V gene's germline CDR1 is KGHSH and CDR2 LQKENI. CDR3 sequence (DNA): TGTGCCAGCTCACCCGCTCCGACAGGCTTAAGCTCCTACGAGCAGTACTTC. This codes for CASSPAPTGLSSYEQYF.

The V and J genes are TRBV4-1 and TRBJ1-2; D remains ambiguous. This CDR3 comprises 16 residues. V lost 2 bases to trimming and J lost 3 bases, with 16 bases between them. The germline CDR1 and CDR2 sequences are MGHRA and YSYEKL. This CDR3 reads CASSQIFILADYGYTF. The CDR3 DNA reads as TGCGCCAGCAGCCAAATCTTTATTTTGGCGGACTATGGCTACACCTTC.

The chain employs TRBV7-6 and TRBJ2-1; 14 bases are shared with TRBD2. V lost 1 base to trimming and J lost 8 bases; unmatched junction nucleotides: 7. The CDR3 has 17 residues. Germline V gives CDR1 SGHVS, CDR2 FNYEAQ. Here the CDR3 reads CASSLGTGTSGSYEQFF. Here the CDR3 DNA reads TGTGCCAGCAGCTTAGGGACCGGGACTAGCGGGAGCTATGAGCAGTTCTTC. Variable domain in full (rest from reference TRBV7-6 and TRBJ2-1): GAGVSQSPRYKVTKRGQDVALRCDPISGHVSLYWYRQALGQGPEFLTYFNYEAQQDKSGLPNDRFSAERPEGSISTLTIQRTEQRDSAMYRCASSLGTGTSGSYEQFFGPGTRLTVL.

The chain recombines TRBV7-2 with TRBJ1-6, with D possibly TRBD1 on 6 matching bases. Germline V gene data show CDR1 as SGHTA and CDR2 as FQGNSA. The ends were cut back, 4 bases at V and 6 bases at J, with 13 bases in the middle. This CDR3 region has 15 residues. This chain's CDR3 is CASSSQGTSNSPLHF. CDR3 DNA sequence: TGTGCCAGCAGCTCCCAGGGGACGTCTAATTCACCCCTCCACTTT.

The chain is built from TRBV19 and TRBJ2-4; no clear D. The CDR3 has 14 residues. Germline CDR1 and CDR2: LNHDA and SQIVND (reference sequence). V lost 1 base and J lost 0, with 4 bases in between. This CDR3 reads CASSIGLAKNIQYF. The CDR3, as DNA: TGTGCCAGTAGTATAGGGCTAGCCAAAAACATTCAGTACTTC.

This clone was seen only a few times. V is TRBV30 and J is TRBJ1-2; D uncertain. V was cut by 6 bases and J by 5 bases, with 19 bases left in between. The CDR3 totals 14 residues. Germline CDR1 reads GTSNPN; CDR2 reads SVGIG (reference sequence). The CDR3 sequence is CACSVGRFRYGYTF. For the CDR3, the DNA is TGTGCCTGCTCGGTTGGCAGGTTCAGATATGGCTACACCTTC.

The J gene is TRBJ2-1, the V gene TRBV6-4; D is unresolved. The germline CDR1 and CDR2 sequences are MRHNA and SNTAGT. This CDR3 comprises 14 residues. Trimming took off 0 bases at V and 5 bases at J, with 8 bases between the two ends. The CDR3 loop is CASSDSSEDNEQFF. As DNA, the CDR3 is TGTGCCAGCAGTGACTCGTCAGAGGACAATGAGCAGTTCTTC.

The rearrangement links TRBV27 to TRBJ2-3; 12 bases agree with TRBD1. The CDR3 is 16 residues long. V dropped 9 bases and J dropped 5; count of bases not matched to a gene: 12. CDR1 is MNHEY, CDR2 SMNVEV, per germline (reference sequence). CDR3 amino acids: CASTKAGTGGIDTQYF. Here the CDR3 DNA reads TGTGCCAGTACTAAGGCCGGGACAGGGGGCATAGATACGCAGTATTTT.

This rearrangement joins TRBV4-1 to TRBJ2-7; TRBD2 agrees at 9 bases. Germline values: CDR1 MGHRA, CDR2 YSYEKL. After removal of 5 bases from V and 1 base from J, the junction contained 6 bases not matched to a gene. There are 15 residues in the CDR3. The CDR3 DNA sequence: TGCGCCAGCAGCGCGGGGGGGGGTCGTTCCTACGAGCAGTACTTC. This gives the protein CASSAGGGRSYEQYF.

This rearrangement joins TRBV19 to TRBJ1-1; perhaps TRBD1 as D (5 bases). V was pared by 5 bases and J by 3 bases, with 13 bases between. This CDR3 region has 14 residues. Germline CDR1 LNHDA, CDR2 SQIVND (reference sequence). The CDR3 loop is CASSPGMGDTEAFF. As DNA, the CDR3 is TGTGCCAGTAGTCCAGGGATGGGCGACACTGAAGCTTTCTTT.

CDR3 region: CASSEGGRQETQYF. The DNA for the CDR3 is TGTGCCAGCAGTGAAGGAGGGCGTCAAGAGACCCAGTACTTC. This chain uses TRBV2 with TRBJ2-5, with a tentative D call TRBD2 (5 bases). Germline V gene lookup returns CDR1 SNHLY and CDR2 FYNNEI. This CDR3 has 14 amino acids. V lost 1 base and J lost 2, with 8 bases in between. Full variable domain (outside the CDR3, taken from reference TRBV2 and TRBJ2-5): EPEVTQTPSHQVTQMGQEVILRCVPISNHLYFYWYRQILGQKVEFLVSFYNNEISEKSEIFDDQFSVERPDGSNFTLKIRSTKLEDSAMYFCASSEGGRQETQYFGPGTRLLVL.

This sequence joins TRBV7-8 and TRBJ2-1, with TRBD2 matching over 13 bases. CDR3 length: 21 residues. CDR1 is SGHVS and CDR2 is FQNEAQ in the germline V gene. V shed 0 bases, J shed 4 bases, and the junction held 15 bases outside the gene matches. CDR3 residues: CASSLARGRTSGREVYNEQFF. The DNA of the CDR3 is TGTGCCAGCAGCTTAGCGCGTGGGAGGACTAGCGGGAGAGAAGTGTACAATGAGCAGTTCTTC.